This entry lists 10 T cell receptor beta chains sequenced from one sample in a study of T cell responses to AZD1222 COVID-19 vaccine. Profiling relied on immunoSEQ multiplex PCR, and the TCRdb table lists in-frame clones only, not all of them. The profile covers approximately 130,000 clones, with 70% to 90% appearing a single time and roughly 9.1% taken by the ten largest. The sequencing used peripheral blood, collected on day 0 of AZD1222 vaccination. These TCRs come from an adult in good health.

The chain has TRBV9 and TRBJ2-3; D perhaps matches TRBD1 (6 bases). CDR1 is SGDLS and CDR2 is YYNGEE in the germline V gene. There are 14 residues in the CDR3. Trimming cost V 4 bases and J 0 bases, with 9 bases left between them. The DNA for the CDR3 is TGTGCCAGCAGCACACAGGGTAGCACAGATACGCAGTATTTT. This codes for CASSTQGSTDTQYF.

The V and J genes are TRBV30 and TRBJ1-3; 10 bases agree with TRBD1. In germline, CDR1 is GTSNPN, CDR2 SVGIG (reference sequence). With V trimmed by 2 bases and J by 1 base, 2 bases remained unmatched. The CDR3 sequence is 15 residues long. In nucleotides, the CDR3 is TGTGCCTGGAGTTCGGGACAGGGGTCTGGAAACACCATATATTTT. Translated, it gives CAWSSGQGSGNTIYF.

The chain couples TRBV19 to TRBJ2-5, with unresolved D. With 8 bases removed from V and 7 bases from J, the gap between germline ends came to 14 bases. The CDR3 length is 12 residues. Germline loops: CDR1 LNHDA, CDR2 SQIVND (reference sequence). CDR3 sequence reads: CASLSWLGTQYF. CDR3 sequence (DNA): TGTGCCAGTCTGAGTTGGCTTGGGACCCAGTACTTC.

This CDR3 is CATNLAGPMNTGELFF. The CDR3 region has the DNA TGTGCCACCAACCTCGCCGGACCGATGAACACCGGGGAGCTGTTTTTT. J is TRBJ2-2 and V is TRBV28; no firm D call. CDR1 is MDHEN and CDR2 is SYDVKM in the germline V gene. V was clipped by 10 bases and J by 1 base, with 19 bases between them. CDR3 length: 16 amino acids.

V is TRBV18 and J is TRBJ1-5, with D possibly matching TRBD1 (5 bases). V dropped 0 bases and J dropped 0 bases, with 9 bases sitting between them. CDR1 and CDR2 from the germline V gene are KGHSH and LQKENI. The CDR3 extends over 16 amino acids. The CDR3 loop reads CASSPPDKFSNQPQHF. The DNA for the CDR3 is TGTGCCAGCTCACCACCGGACAAATTTAGCAATCAGCCCCAGCATTTT.

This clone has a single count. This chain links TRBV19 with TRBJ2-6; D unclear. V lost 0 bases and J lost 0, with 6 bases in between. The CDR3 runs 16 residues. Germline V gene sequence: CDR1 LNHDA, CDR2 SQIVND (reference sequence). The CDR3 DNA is TGTGCCAGTAGTATAGACAGTCTCTCTGGGGCCAACGTCCTGACTTTC. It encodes CASSIDSLSGANVLTF.

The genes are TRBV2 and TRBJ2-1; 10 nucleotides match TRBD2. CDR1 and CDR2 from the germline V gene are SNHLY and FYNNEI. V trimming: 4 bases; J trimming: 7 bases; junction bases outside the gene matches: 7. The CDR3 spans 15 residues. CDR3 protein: CASSVGAGGWNEQFF. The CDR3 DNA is TGTGCCAGCAGTGTCGGAGCGGGGGGGTGGAATGAGCAGTTCTTC.

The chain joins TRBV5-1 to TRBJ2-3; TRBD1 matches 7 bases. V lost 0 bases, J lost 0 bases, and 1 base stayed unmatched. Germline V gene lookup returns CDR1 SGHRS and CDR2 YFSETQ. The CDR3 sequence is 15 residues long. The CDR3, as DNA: TGCGCCAGCAGCTTGGCGGGACAGAGCACAGATACGCAGTATTTT. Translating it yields CASSLAGQSTDTQYF.

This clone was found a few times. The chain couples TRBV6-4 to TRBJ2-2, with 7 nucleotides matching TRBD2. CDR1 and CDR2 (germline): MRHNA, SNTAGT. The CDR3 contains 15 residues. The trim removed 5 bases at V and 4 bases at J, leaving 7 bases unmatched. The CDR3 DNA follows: TGTGCCAGCAGTTCGAGCGGGGAAGGCACCGGGGAGCTGTTTTTT. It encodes CASSSSGEGTGELFF.

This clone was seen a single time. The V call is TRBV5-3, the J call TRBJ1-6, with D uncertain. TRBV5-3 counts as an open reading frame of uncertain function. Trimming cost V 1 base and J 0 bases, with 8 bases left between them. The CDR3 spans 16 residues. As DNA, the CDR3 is TGTGCCAGAAGCTTGCTCGGGAGCTCCTATAATTCACCCCTCCACTTT. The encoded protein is CARSLLGSSYNSPLHF.